This T cell receptor beta chain is drawn from a study of cytomegalovirus exposure and HLA in healthy donors. The PCR contained 60 Vbeta and 13 Jbeta primers. Authors' processing steps: In a later analysis, some 10 million of 65 million to 90 million unique beta chains occurred in at least two donors. Measured with immunoSEQ multiplex PCR; TCRdb has only the in-frame clones, and not every one. V and J calls and clone size are copied from that table; D and trimming were computed from the DNA. The listing contains 100,000 to 150,000 clones. Study-wide results and caveats: Across donors, most TCRs were seen rarely, yet some public ones were widespread. Cytomegalovirus association was assigned to approximately 180 TCR beta chains. The records held CMV serostatus as the only immune exposure information.

This CDR3 has 14 amino acids. Trimming at V came to 7 bases and at J to 4 bases, leaving 10 bases not matched to a gene. Germline-derived CDR1 and CDR2 are MNHEY and SMNVEV (reference sequence). A remark on this clone: Its antigen is unknown.

The chain joins TRBV27 to TRBJ2-7, with 7 bases aligning to TRBD1. The sequence derives from a man between 40 and 49 years old in good health and CMV-seronegative. Sequenced sample: PBMCs. CDR3 amino acids: CASTKGGPEYEQYF. CDR3 DNA sequence: TGTGCCAGCACGAAAGGGGGCCCGGAGTACGAGCAGTACTTC.